This record looks at one TCR beta chain sequence and its context. The data derive from a study of blood T cell repertoires in COVID-19. Background on the study: Samples of COVID-19 (acute and convalescent) were obtained from the United States, Italy and Spain. Sample material is recorded as cDNA or gDNA derived from T cells, B-cell-depleted T cells, or PBMCs.

As processed by the authors: By means of reference gene primer amplification, nucleated cell counts were estimated. Data came from immunoSEQ multiplex PCR; TCRdb stores just in-frame clones and leaves some out. The DNA gave D and trimming, while V, J and clone size come from that table. The table lists around 100,000 clones, about 80% of them singletons. Between the trimmed V and J ends, which lost 1 base and 4 bases, there was a span of 17 bases. The CDR3 is made up of 17 amino acids. Germline CDR1 is MNHEY and CDR2 is SVGEGT. The V and J genes are TRBV6-2 or TRBV6-3 and TRBJ1-5; D is ambiguous. Material for sequencing was peripheral blood. The TCR originated in a man in his 60s with acute or convalescent COVID-19. This chain's CDR3 is CASSYFGAGPINQPQHF. CDR3 DNA sequence: TGTGCCAGCAGTTACTTCGGCGCGGGCCCAATTAATCAGCCCCAGCATTTT.